The 10 T cell receptor beta chains listed next were all sequenced from one sample in a study of T cell responses to AZD1222 COVID-19 vaccine. Assay used: immunoSEQ multiplex PCR; TCRdb lists only in-frame clones, some missing. The data contain 100,000 to 150,000 clones, just over 90% of them singletons. Sequencing used peripheral blood, obtained 28 days after the second AZD1222 dose. These receptors were taken from an adult who received the AZD1222 COVID-19 vaccine.

CDR3: CASTGGPNYGYTF. The CDR3 DNA follows: TGTGCCAGCACGGGGGGACCTAACTATGGCTACACCTTC. The V gene is TRBV6-5, the J gene TRBJ1-2; possibly TRBD1 for D (5 bases). V was cut by 7 bases and J by 0 bases, with 9 bases left in between. CDR1 MNHEY and CDR2 SVGAGI come from the germline V gene. The CDR3 consists of 13 residues.

This clone has only one observation. V gene TRBV9 combines with J gene TRBJ2-7; no reliable D call. Trimming stripped 0 bases from V and 0 bases from J, with 10 bases between. CDR1 SGDLS and CDR2 YYNGEE come from the germline V gene. The CDR3 contains 15 residues. CDR3 DNA sequence: TGTGCCAGCAGCGTAGGCCCCCCCATCTCCTACGAGCAGTACTTC. It specifies CASSVGPPISYEQYF.

Only one count was recorded for this clone. The V call is TRBV9, the J call TRBJ1-3; D gene uncertain. The V end lost 0 bases, the J end lost 0 bases, and 4 bases lay between the germline ends. The CDR3 sequence is 14 residues long. CDR1 is SGDLS, CDR2 YYNGEE, per germline. The CDR3 spells CASSVDLSGNTIYF. The DNA for the CDR3 is TGTGCCAGCAGCGTAGACCTCTCTGGAAACACCATATATTTT.

J is TRBJ1-1 and V is TRBV30; 7 bases map to TRBD1. Per the germline V gene, CDR1 is GTSNPN and CDR2 is SVGIG (reference sequence). Trimming cost V 6 bases and J 0 bases; bases outside gene matches: 4. CDR3 size: 13 residues. The CDR3 nucleotides are TGTGCCTGTAGGGGACAGTTGAACACTGAAGCTTTCTTT. Translated: CACRGQLNTEAFF.

About this clone itself: The junction shows a germline mismatch at one end, possibly a read error. The chain recombines TRBV7-7 with TRBJ2-1; the D gene is possibly TRBD1 (5 bases). The CDR3 is 15 amino acids. From germline, CDR1 is SSHAT and CDR2 FNYEAQ (reference sequence). CDR3 sequence (DNA): TGTGCTAGCAGCCCAGCAGGGTACAATTACAATGAGCAGTTCTTC. This codes for CASSPAGYNYNEQFF.

The chain has TRBV27 and TRBJ1-5; the D gene is possibly TRBD1 (6 bases). Germline V gene lookup returns CDR1 MNHEY and CDR2 SMNVEV (reference sequence). Trimming pared 7 bases from V and 5 bases from J, leaving 18 bases between. The CDR3 totals 15 residues. The CDR3 DNA reads as TGTGCCAGCACCATCCTGGGGGGGCGGCATCAGCCCCAGCATTTT. It yields the protein CASTILGGRHQPQHF.

The chain combines TRBV11-2 with TRBJ2-7, with 9 bases that match TRBD2. The CDR3 runs 15 residues. V was pared by 5 bases and J by 2 bases, with 7 bases of the junction left unmatched. The germline CDR1 and CDR2 sequences are SGHAT and FQNNGV. The DNA for the CDR3 is TGTGCCAGCAGCGCGGGACTAGCCGTAACCTACGAGCAGTACTTC. It translates to CASSAGLAVTYEQYF.

This sequence joins TRBV5-6 and TRBJ1-6; no reliable D call. The germline CDR1 and CDR2 sequences are SGHDT and YYEEEE. This CDR3 contains 14 residues. V lost 5 bases, J lost 6 bases, and 12 bases lay in between. CDR3 DNA: TGTGCCAGCAGAAGTCGGCAGTCTAATTCACCCCTCCACTTT. The encoded protein is CASRSRQSNSPLHF.

The V gene is TRBV30, the J gene TRBJ2-7; 8 bases are a match to TRBD2. Germline V gives CDR1 GTSNPN, CDR2 SVGIG (reference sequence). The CDR3 has 14 residues. V lost 4 bases to trimming and J lost 5 bases; unmatched junction nucleotides: 10. Written as DNA, the CDR3 is TGTGCCTGGACCCCCGGGACTAGTATCCACGAGCAGTACTTC. Translated: CAWTPGTSIHEQYF.

This clone was counted a single time. The chain recombines TRBV5-6 with TRBJ2-3; unclear D gene. V shed 5 bases and J shed 0 bases, with 4 bases lying between them. CDR3 length: 12 residues. Looked up from germline, CDR1 is SGHDT and CDR2 is YYEEEE. The CDR3 spells CASRESTDTQYF. The CDR3 DNA reads as TGTGCCAGCAGAGAGAGCACAGATACGCAGTATTTT.